This is a list of T cell receptor beta chains from one sample in a study of response to subunit inactivated influenza vaccine. TCRdb recomputed calls from the RT-PCR reads with MiXCR, one row per CDR3 protein. The table shows fewer than 750,000 distinct CDR3 sequences, with around 15% occurring only once. This specimen was PBMCs from blood, taken 11 to 12 days after vaccination. Source of these receptors: a man in his forties or fifties who received an inactivated influenza vaccine. Both conserved end residues are part of each CDR3. The D gene is left open where the match is weak. The listing skips clone size in some rows; elsewhere it reads once, few, many or a size class.

>TRBD2|TRBJ2-1|many|TRBV5-1
TGCGCCAGCAGCTTGGGGCGGCGGGGGAGCGCCTACAATGAGCAGTTCTTC
CASSLGRRGSAYNEQFF
>-|TRBJ2-1|-|TRBV6-2/TRBV6-3
TGTGCCAGCAGTAGAACCTCCTGGGGGGGCCCTGGGTACAATGAGCAGTTCTTC
CASSRTSWGGPGYNEQFF
>-|TRBJ1-5|-|TRBV28
TGTGCCAGCAGTTTAGTCGGGCAGTTTGATCAGCCCCAGCATTTT
CASSLVGQFDQPQHF
>-|TRBJ2-1|-|TRBV7-6
TGTGCCAGCAGCTTACGCTCTGGTGAGCAGTTCTTC
CASSLRSGEQFF
>-|TRBJ1-2|many|TRBV5-1
TGCGCCAGCAGCTTGGGGCTCCTACCTGGTCACGGCTACACCTTC
CASSLGLLPGHGYTF
>-|TRBJ1-3|-|TRBV7-2
TGTGCCAGCAGCTTAAGGACAGTCTCTGGAAACACCATATATTTT
CASSLRTVSGNTIYF
>TRBD1|TRBJ1-2|-|TRBV6-2/TRBV6-3
TGTGCCAGCAGCTCAGGGGGCTCAGCGGTCGGCTACACCTTC
CASSSGGSAVGYTF
>TRBD2|TRBJ2-3|few|TRBV11-2
TGTGCCAGCAGCCCTAATAGCGGGACGGCGGATACGCAGTATTTT
CASSPNSGTADTQYF
>TRBD1|TRBJ1-2|few|TRBV20-1
TGCAGTGCTATCGGGACAGGGCTCCACTATGGCTACACCTTC
CSAIGTGLHYGYTF
>-|TRBJ2-1|-|TRBV29-1
TGCAGCCTCCTTACGGGGGTTTCCTACAATGAGCAGTTCTTC
CSLLTGVSYNEQFF
>TRBD1|TRBJ2-7|-|TRBV11-2
TGTGCCAGCAGCGTTTCCGGGACAGGTGATTTCTACGAGCAGTACTTC
CASSVSGTGDFYEQYF
>TRBD2|TRBJ2-7|many|TRBV7-6
TGTGCCAGCAGCTGGGAGCGGGGGTACGAGCAGTACTTC
CASSWERGYEQYF